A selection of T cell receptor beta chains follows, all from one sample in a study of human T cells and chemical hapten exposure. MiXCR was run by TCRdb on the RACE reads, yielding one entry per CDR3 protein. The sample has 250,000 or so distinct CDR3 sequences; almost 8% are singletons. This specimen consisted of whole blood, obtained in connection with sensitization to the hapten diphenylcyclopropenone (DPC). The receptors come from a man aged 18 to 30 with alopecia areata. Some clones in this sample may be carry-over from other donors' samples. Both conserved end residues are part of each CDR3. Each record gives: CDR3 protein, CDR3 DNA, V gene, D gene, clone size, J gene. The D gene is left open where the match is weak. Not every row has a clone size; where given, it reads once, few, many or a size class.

CASSYRNRGTEAFF | TGTGCCAGCAGTTACCGGAACCGAGGCACTGAAGCTTTCTTT | TRBV6-2/TRBV6-3 | - | - | TRBJ1-1
CASSNAGTAPWEQYF | TGTGCCAGCAGCAACGCCGGGACAGCACCGTGGGAGCAGTACTTC | TRBV27 | TRBD1 | - | TRBJ2-7
CASSLLGGAETQYF | TGTGCCAGCAGTTTATTAGGAGGGGCCGAGACCCAGTACTTC | TRBV27 | - | - | TRBJ2-5
CASSLDRADTQYF | TGTGCCAGCAGCTTGGACAGGGCAGATACGCAGTATTTT | TRBV12-3/TRBV12-4 | TRBD1 | many | TRBJ2-3
CASTEGTSNTDTQYF | TGTGCCAGCACCGAAGGGACATCCAATACAGATACGCAGTATTTT | TRBV6-1 | - | few | TRBJ2-3
CASSWAGPTGELFF | TGTGCCAGCAGTTGGGCAGGGCCCACCGGGGAGCTGTTTTTT | TRBV27 | - | - | TRBJ2-2
CASSSGIGEAFF | TGTGCCAGCAGTTCAGGCATCGGAGAAGCTTTCTTT | TRBV6-5 | - | - | TRBJ1-1
CAISESHPWQEQYF | TGTGCCATCAGTGAGTCCCATCCCTGGCAGGAGCAGTACTTC | TRBV10-3 | - | few | TRBJ2-7
CASSEQGETTDTQYF | TGTGCCAGCAGTGAACAGGGCGAAACCACAGATACGCAGTATTTT | TRBV6-4 | - | many | TRBJ2-3
CASSMDRAGYNEQFF | TGTGCCAGCAGTATGGATAGGGCGGGGTACAATGAGCAGTTCTTC | TRBV6-5 | - | few | TRBJ2-1
CATSRGFGETQYF | TGTGCCACCAGCAGGGGTTTCGGGGAGACCCAGTACTTC | TRBV24-1 | - | - | TRBJ2-5
CASSLATGLSSNQPQHF | TGTGCCAGCAGCTTGGCTACCGGACTGTCTAGCAATCAGCCCCAGCATTTT | TRBV7-9 | - | many | TRBJ1-5
CASRLNWNTEAFF | TGTGCCAGCAGGCTGAATTGGAACACTGAAGCTTTCTTT | TRBV7-9 | - | few | TRBJ1-1
CASSPWGGGRDTQYF | TGTGCCAGCAGCCCCTGGGGCGGGGGTAGAGATACGCAGTATTTT | TRBV11-3 | TRBD2 | - | TRBJ2-3
CASGKLQGDTQYF | TGTGCCAGCGGAAAACTCCAGGGGGATACGCAGTATTTT | TRBV6-1 | - | - | TRBJ2-3
CASSQVGQGRDTQYF | TGCGCCAGCAGCCAAGTTGGGCAGGGGAGAGATACGCAGTATTTT | TRBV4-3 | - | - | TRBJ2-3
CASSQGRVEQFF | TGTGCCAGCAGCCAAGGTAGGGTTGAGCAGTTCTTC | TRBV3-1 | - | - | TRBJ2-1
CASSSTTVATNEKLFF | TGTGCCAGCAGCTCGACGACTGTTGCAACTAATGAAAAACTGTTTTTT | TRBV5-6 | - | - | TRBJ1-4
CASSYSIGQYQETQYF | TGTGCCAGCAGTTACTCGATAGGACAGTACCAAGAGACCCAGTACTTC | TRBV6-5 | - | few | TRBJ2-5
CATSQGTANTGELFF | TGTGCCACCAGCCAGGGGACAGCGAACACCGGGGAGCTGTTTTTT | TRBV24-1 | TRBD1 | - | TRBJ2-2
CASSFSPEAAQPQHF | TGTGCCAGCAGCTTCTCCCCTGAGGCCGCCCAGCCCCAGCATTTT | TRBV7-9 | - | few | TRBJ1-5
CASARGTGELFF | TGTGCCAGCGCCAGGGGGACCGGGGAGCTGTTTTTT | TRBV6-5 | TRBD1 | - | TRBJ2-2
CASRAPGSYNEQFF | TGTGCCAGCAGAGCCCCCGGCTCCTACAATGAGCAGTTCTTC | TRBV2 | - | few | TRBJ2-1
CAISDRDRGHKDTQYF | TGTGCCATCAGTGATCGGGACAGGGGGCATAAAGATACGCAGTATTTT | TRBV10-3 | TRBD1 | few | TRBJ2-3
CAISQGKGNYEQYF | TGTGCCATCAGTCAGGGGAAGGGGAACTACGAGCAGTACTTC | TRBV10-3 | - | few | TRBJ2-7
CASLRRGQGGLEQYF | TGTGCCAGCCTCCGTAGGGGACAGGGGGGTCTCGAGCAGTACTTC | TRBV28 | TRBD1 | - | TRBJ2-7
CASSLISHEQFF | TGTGCCAGCAGCCTAATTAGCCATGAGCAGTTCTTC | TRBV5-5 | - | few | TRBJ2-1
CASSFGRLNTEAFF | TGTGCCAGCAGTTTTGGCAGGCTGAACACTGAAGCTTTCTTT | TRBV12-3/TRBV12-4 | - | few | TRBJ1-1
CASSLGSTGYNEQLF | TGTGCCAGCAGCTTAGGGTCGACAGGATACAATGAGCAGCTCTTC | TRBV13 | - | - | TRBJ2-1
CASSPEGRGLLMREKLFF | TGTGCCAGCAGCCCGGAGGGGAGAGGCCTTTTAATGAGGGAAAAACTGTTTTTT | TRBV7-2 | - | few | TRBJ1-4
CASSLDEDRNIQYF | TGTGCCAGCAGCTTAGATGAGGACAGAAACATTCAGTACTTC | TRBV7-9 | - | few | TRBJ2-4
CSAREWGDRGAEAFF | TGCAGTGCTAGAGAATGGGGGGATCGAGGCGCTGAAGCTTTCTTT | TRBV20-1 | - | - | TRBJ1-1
CASSTGASLLRTDTQYF | TGTGCCAGCAGTACCGGGGCTAGCCTACTCCGCACAGATACGCAGTATTTT | TRBV6-2/TRBV6-3 | - | few | TRBJ2-3
CASSSRTGGTEAFF | TGTGCCAGCAGTTCGAGGACGGGAGGGACTGAAGCTTTCTTT | TRBV6-6 | - | many | TRBJ1-1
CASSPVRQGLADTQYF | TGCGCCAGCAGCCCCGTTCGACAGGGTTTGGCAGATACGCAGTATTTT | TRBV5-1 | TRBD1 | few | TRBJ2-3
CASTKQGNYGYTF | TGTGCCAGCACAAAACAGGGAAACTATGGCTACACCTTC | TRBV6-5 | - | many | TRBJ1-2